Shown below are 18 T cell receptor beta chains from a single sample sequenced in a study of breast tumors, draining lymph nodes, adjacent tissues. TCRdb reanalysed the multiplex PCR reads using MiXCR and keeps one entry per CDR3 protein. The sample shows 200,000 to 250,000 distinct CDR3 sequences, around 34% of them seen only once. The lymph nodes were axillary draining lymph nodes from breast cancer patients. The sequenced sample was axillary lymph node tissue. The source is a female donor with breast cancer. Some clones in this sample may be carry-over from other donors' samples.

This chain connects TRBV4-1 to TRBJ1-1, with TRBD1 matching 7 bases. After removal of 1 base from V and 3 bases from J, the junction contained 5 bases not matched to a gene. Germline assignment: CDR1 MGHRA and CDR2 YSYEKL. This CDR3 is built from 15 residues. CDR3: CASSQALTGDTEAFF. DNA of the CDR3: TGCGCCAGCAGCCAAGCCCTCACAGGGGACACTGAAGCTTTCTTT.

This chain uses TRBV12-3 or TRBV12-4 with TRBJ1-4; no firm D call. V was clipped by 1 base and J by 8 bases, with 8 bases between them. The CDR3 covers 13 residues. The CDR3 sequence: CASSLVLQEKLFF. The DNA for the CDR3 is TGTGCCAGCAGTTTAGTCCTTCAAGAAAAACTGTTTTTT.

This clonotype has ten or more counts. The chain recombines TRBV5-1 with TRBJ1-5; D is unclear. With 5 bases removed from V and 0 bases from J, the gap between germline ends came to 12 bases. This CDR3 has 15 residues. The germline CDR1 and CDR2 sequences are SGHRS and YFSETQ. The CDR3 bases are TGCGCCAGCAGTCCGGGCCAGAATAGCAATCAGCCCCAGCATTTT. This sequence encodes CASSPGQNSNQPQHF.

V usage is TRBV9 and J usage is TRBJ1-3; D perhaps matches TRBD1 (5 bases). This CDR3 has 17 residues. The V gene lost 4 bases and the J gene lost 8 bases, with 25 bases spanning the gap. Germline CDR1 reads SGDLS; CDR2 reads YYNGEE. CDR3 nucleotide sequence: TGTGCCAGCAGCTCCCGAGGGTGGGGCTCCTCTGGCTACACCATATATTTT. Amino acid sequence: CASSSRGWGSSGYTIYF. Looking up the rest from reference TRBV9 and TRBJ1-3 gives the full variable domain: DSGVTQTPKHLITATGQRVTLRCSPRSGDLSVYWYQQSLDQGLQFLIQYYNGEERAKGNILERFSAQQFPDLHSELNLSSLELGDSALYFCASSSRGWGSSGYTIYFGEGSWLTVV.

This clonotype was seen only once. This sequence joins TRBV2 and TRBJ2-7; possibly TRBD1 or TRBD2 for D (5 bases each). Trimming left V 6 bases short and J 8 bases short, with 11 bases between. The CDR3 loop spans 11 amino acids. CDR1 is SNHLY, CDR2 FYNNEI, per germline. CDR3 coding DNA: TGTGCCAGCAGGGAGGACAACAAGCAGTACTTC. This sequence encodes CASREDNKQYF.

Worth noting for this clonotype: No conserved phenylalanine or tryptophan ends this CDR3, so it is likely a read error. The DNA is omitted, as the CDR3 cannot be located on it reliably, and the CDR3 follows TCRdb's listing. The chain has TRBV5-1 and TRBJ2-2; the table's D gene call, TRBD1, was not cross checked with the DNA. Per germline, CDR1 SGHRS and CDR2 YFSETQ. The CDR3 has 17 residues if both end residues are counted. The CDR3 region is CASSFTKTGTNTGERMS.

The chain couples TRBV10-2 to TRBJ2-2; 7 bases are a match to TRBD2. This CDR3 comprises 15 residues. Germline CDR1 WSHSY, CDR2 SAAADI. V shed 6 bases and J 4 bases; nucleotides not matched to a gene: 8. The CDR3 sequence is CASSVTSLGTGELFF. The CDR3 DNA sequence: TGCGCCAGCAGCGTGACTAGCCTGGGCACCGGGGAGCTGTTTTTT.

As regards this clonotype: Germline and junction disagree at one end, which may indicate a read error. This chain links TRBV3-1 with TRBJ2-1; 8 nucleotides align to TRBD2. This CDR3 is 15 amino acids long. Germline V lookup: CDR1 LGHDT, CDR2 YNNKEL (reference sequence). The chain's CDR3 is CPSSQTSGRWDEQFF. The CDR3 region has the DNA TGTCCCAGCAGCCAGACAAGCGGGAGATGGGATGAGCAGTTCTTC.

V and J are TRBV20-1 and TRBJ2-5; 7 nucleotides line up with TRBD1. The germline CDR1 and CDR2 sequences are DFQATT and SNEGSKA (reference sequence). V shed 6 bases, J shed 4 bases, and the junction held 5 bases outside the gene matches. This CDR3 contains 12 residues. CDR3 region: CSAIHRGETQYF. CDR3 DNA: TGCAGTGCCATTCACAGGGGAGAGACCCAGTACTTC.

The gene calls are TRBV20-1 and TRBJ2-3; 9 bases line up with TRBD2. The CDR3 totals 14 residues. The trim removed 3 bases at V and 11 bases at J, leaving 12 bases unmatched. Germline V CDR1 and CDR2: DFQATT, SNEGSKA (reference sequence). The CDR3 reads CSASSAGGTREQYF. The CDR3 region has the DNA TGCAGTGCTAGTTCCGCGGGAGGGACAAGGGAGCAGTATTTT.

Regarding this clonotype: This could be a read error, since a much larger clone is one nucleotide away. CDR3: CASSQDLAYSYTF. CDR3 sequence (DNA): TGCGCCAGCAGCCAAGATTTGGCTTACAGCTACACCTTC. The chain combines TRBV4-1 with TRBJ1-2; D is ambiguous. In germline, CDR1 is MGHRA, CDR2 YSYEKL. Trimming shortened V by 0 bases and J by 9 bases, and 11 bases separated the two germline ends. There are 13 residues in the CDR3.

The table lists this clonotype with a few counts. The germline gene is not matched at one end of the junction; a read error may be the cause. The chain combines TRBV14 with TRBJ2-5; possibly TRBD2 for D (6 bases). CDR1 SGHDN and CDR2 FVKESK come from the germline V gene. This CDR3 is 14 amino acids long. DNA of the CDR3: TGTGCCAGCAGCCAAGATGGGCGGGGTGAGACCCAGTCCTTC. Translation: CASSQDGRGETQSF.

Regarding this clonotype: No DNA is shown, since the ends of the CDR3 on it are uncertain; the CDR3 is the one TCRdb lists. The V gene is TRBV19, the J gene TRBJ2-2; no check of the table's D call, TRBD1, against the DNA was made. CDR1 is LNHDA, CDR2 SQIVND, per germline (reference sequence). The CDR3 totals 18 residues, both ends included. The CDR3 here is CASSNLVWGQGNTGELSW.

V and J are TRBV6-2 or TRBV6-3 and TRBJ2-2; D is unclear. CDR1 MNHEY and CDR2 SVGEGT come from the germline V gene. CDR3 size: 12 residues. Trimming shortened V by 6 bases and J by 5 bases, and 7 bases separated the two germline ends. The CDR3 loop reads CASSLLTGELFF. CDR3 nucleotide sequence: TGTGCCAGCAGCCTCCTGACCGGGGAGCTGTTTTTT.

This clonotype has more than one count but fewer than ten. The V and J genes are TRBV6-5 and TRBJ2-5; D not resolved. Trimming shortened V by 5 bases and J by 7 bases, and 14 bases separated the two germline ends. The CDR3 totals 13 residues. The germline V gene has CDR1 MNHEY and CDR2 SVGAGI. CDR3 amino acids: CASSHPGSGTQYF. The CDR3 bases are TGTGCCAGCAGTCACCCCGGGTCCGGGACCCAGTACTTC.

This chain uses TRBV5-8 with TRBJ2-5, with D possibly matching TRBD1 (6 bases). The CDR3 totals 14 residues. The germline V gene encodes CDR1 SGHTS and CDR2 YDEGEE. V shed 5 bases and J shed 1 base, with 12 bases lying between them. The CDR3 region is CASSFRTVQETQYF. The CDR3, as DNA: TGTGCCAGCAGTTTCCGGACAGTCCAAGAGACCCAGTACTTC.

This clonotype was picked up many times. The chain has TRBV19 and TRBJ1-2; tentatively, D is TRBD1 (6 bases). Trimming stripped 5 bases from V and 8 bases from J, with 9 bases between. Per the germline V gene, CDR1 is LNHDA and CDR2 is SQIVND (reference sequence). The CDR3 covers 11 residues. The CDR3, as DNA: TGTGCCAGTAGTGCGCAGGGGGGCTACACCTTC. Translation gives CASSAQGGYTF.

This clonotype was detected ten times or more. This rearrangement joins TRBV5-1 to TRBJ2-3, with 10 bases matching TRBD1. CDR1 is SGHRS and CDR2 is YFSETQ in the germline V gene. V lost 4 bases and J lost 2; bases outside the gene matches: 7. The CDR3 runs 16 residues. The CDR3 loop is CASSRGGQGHTDTQYF. The CDR3 nucleotides are TGCGCCAGCAGCAGGGGGGGACAGGGGCACACAGATACGCAGTATTTT.